The sequence of this TCR beta chain was determined in a study of blood T cells in healthy people across ages. Study results and limitations: Versus aged donors, long-lived donors had higher diversity and more naive CD4+ cells.

This clonotype was recorded only once. Its antigen is currently unknown. A second about 6 to 11 cycle PCR used barcoded and J-beta primers. In TCRdb, the 5' RACE reads were re-called with MiXCR into one record per CDR3 protein. The table lists more than 1,400,000 distinct CDR3 sequences, 42% of them singletons. The sequence was collected from a woman between 18 and 30 years old in good health. Specimen: blood.

CDR3 residues: CASSQTGTGNTIYF. CDR3 DNA sequence: TGTGCCAGCAGCCAAACAGGGACTGGAAACACCATATATTTT. J is TRBJ1-3 and V is TRBV3-1; tentatively, D is TRBD1 (6 bases). Germline V gene data show CDR1 as LGHDT and CDR2 as YNNKEL (reference sequence). This CDR3 has 14 amino acids. V lost 2 bases, J lost 2 bases, and 7 bases lay in between.